The clone carrying this TCR beta chain came up many times. What it recognizes is unknown. A read error may account for a junction end that differs from germline. These data belong to a study of early T cells in non-severe SARS-CoV-2 infection. Background on the study: Whole-blood bulk RNA, unsorted, was sequenced, and chains were unpaired. Study-level points and caveats: Anti-spike CD8 responses were favored in VDJdb matching, and private and CD4 specificities were missed.

Individual cDNA molecules received unique molecular identifiers. TCRdb fed the 5' RACE reads into MiXCR, producing one record per CDR3 protein. The data hold about 69,000 distinct CDR3 sequences, with roughly 13% observed a single time. This TCR was recovered from an adult who was a healthcare worker with PCR-confirmed SARS-CoV-2 infection or an uninfected control (not recorded which). The material sequenced was whole blood.

The CDR3 region is CAISESTAGGQLGMVF. Written as DNA, the CDR3 is TGTGCCATCAGTGAGTCGACAGCGGGGGGTCAACTCGGTATGGTCTTC. This rearrangement joins TRBV10-3 to TRBJ2-1, with TRBD2 matching over 9 bases. Germline V gives CDR1 ENHRY, CDR2 SYGVKD. The CDR3 sequence is 16 residues long.